This T cell receptor (beta chain) appears in the sequencing data of a study of blood T cell repertoires in COVID-19. Original data processing: Researchers report that nucleated cell counts were estimated from reference gene primer amplification. The repertoire was sequenced with immunoSEQ multiplex PCR; TCRdb's copy has only in-frame clones and lacks some. The DNA gave D and trimming, while V, J and clone size come from that table. The table lists roughly 290,000 clones, approximately 84% of them singletons, with approximately 15% in the top ten. This sequence originates from a person in their 70s with COVID-19, enrolled during active disease. What was sequenced was peripheral blood.

CDR3 protein: CASSFPGVAYEQYF. The CDR3, as DNA: TGTGCCAGCAGTTTCCCAGGGGTAGCCTACGAGCAGTACTTC. The gene calls are TRBV28 and TRBJ2-7; maybe TRBD1 (6 bases). CDR3 length: 14 amino acids. Germline V gene data show CDR1 as MDHEN and CDR2 as SYDVKM. V was shortened by 3 bases and J by 2 bases, with 11 bases between the two germline ends.